This TCR beta chain is from a study of response to subunit inactivated influenza vaccine. Each CDR3 protein is one row after TCRdb ran MiXCR on the RT-PCR reads. The top ten clones hold approximately 3% of a sample with some 550,000 distinct CDR3 sequences, approximately 20% of them seen once. Trimming cost V 4 bases and J 0 bases; bases outside gene matches: 5. This CDR3 has 16 amino acids. Germline CDR1 and CDR2: DFQATT and SNEGSKA (reference sequence). These records were also assigned to another study, of T cells expressing NK-cell markers. According to that study: 5'RACE template switching with UMIs generated TCR beta cDNA. The share of CD8+ T cells held by dominant NKG2C+ clonotypes was about 1.0-7.5% in several donors.

V and J are TRBV20-1 and TRBJ2-2; 10 bases map to TRBD2. The source was CD4+ T cells sorted from PBMCs, collected about 11 days after vaccination. The sequence was obtained from a man in his fifties who received an inactivated influenza vaccine. In nucleotides, the CDR3 is TGCAGTGCTACTCACGGACTAGCGGCGAACACCGGGGAGCTGTTTTTT. Translation: CSATHGLAANTGELFF.